These T cell receptor beta chains were read from a single sample in a study of cytomegalovirus exposure and HLA in healthy donors. Some clones are missing from TCRdb's copy, which holds only in-frame ones; the method was immunoSEQ multiplex PCR. The profile shows approximately 110,000 clones, roughly 67% of them singletons. Specimen: PBMCs. All receptors derive from a man between 35 and 55 years old in good health and CMV-seronegative. The CDR3 runs from the conserved cysteine through the conserved F or W. The D gene is left open where the match is weak. Some rows mark clone size as missing; the rest say once, few, many or name a class of expanded clone.

>TRBJ1-5|NA|TRBV2|NA
CASTGGSGNQPQHF
TGTGCCAGCACCGGGGGAAGCGGCAATCAGCCCCAGCATTTT
>TRBJ1-4|many|TRBV29-1|TRBD1
CSVGQGGEKLFF
TGCAGCGTGGGACAGGGGGGTGAAAAACTGTTTTTT
>TRBJ1-4|once|TRBV30|TRBD1
CAWTRTGTAEEKLFF
TGTGCCTGGACGCGGACAGGGACCGCAGAGGAAAAACTGTTTTTT
>TRBJ2-7|once|TRBV2|TRBD1
CASKGQGAREQYF
TGTGCCAGCAAGGGGCAGGGGGCGCGGGAGCAGTACTTC
>TRBJ1-2|NA|TRBV7-9|NA
CASTLQGRYFGYTF
TGTGCCAGCACCCTACAGGGCAGATATTTTGGCTACACCTTC
>TRBJ1-3|NA|TRBV28|NA
CASSFGRDTIYF
TGTGCCAGCAGTTTTGGGCGGGACACCATATATTTT
>TRBJ1-1|few|TRBV5-1|TRBD1
CASKEGAATEAFF
TGCGCCAGCAAGGAGGGGGCGGCCACTGAAGCTTTCTTT
>TRBJ1-5|NA|TRBV21-1|NA
CASSDSCKNQPQHF
TGTGCCAGCAGCGACTCATGTAAGAATCAGCCCCAGCATTTT
>TRBJ1-1|NA|TRBV9|NA
CASSATGNTEAFF
TGTGCCAGCAGTGCTACAGGGAACACTGAAGCTTTCTTT
>TRBJ1-1|NA|TRBV19|NA
CASSKMDGGNTEAFF
TGTGCCAGTAGTAAGATGGACGGGGGTAACACTGAAGCTTTCTTT
>TRBJ2-1|once|TRBV11-2|NA
CASSSPGTSSYNEQFF
TGTGCCAGCAGCTCGCCCGGGACAAGCTCCTACAATGAGCAGTTCTTC
>TRBJ2-7|NA|TRBV28|NA
CASSLLYEQYF
TGTGCCAGCAGTCTTTTATACGAGCAGTACTTC
>TRBJ2-7|NA|TRBV14|TRBD1
CASSQDFEGQGPYEQYF
TGTGCCAGCAGCCAAGATTTCGAGGGACAGGGCCCCTACGAGCAGTACTTC
>TRBJ1-2|NA|TRBV28|TRBD1
CASSEPGQTNYGYTF
TGTGCCAGCAGCGAGCCGGGACAGACTAACTATGGCTACACCTTC
>TRBJ2-1|once|TRBV2|TRBD2
CASRGVSGGVGEQFF
TGTGCCAGCAGGGGGGTTAGCGGGGGGGTCGGTGAGCAGTTCTTC
>TRBJ1-5|NA|TRBV28|NA
CASSPMGGGMPQHF
TGTGCCAGCAGTCCCATGGGGGGGGGAATGCCCCAGCATTTT
>TRBJ1-3|few|TRBV6-5|NA
CASSYDYSGNTIYF
TGTGCCAGCAGTTACGACTACTCTGGAAACACCATATATTTT
>TRBJ2-6|few|TRBV19|TRBD1
CASSISFGQGGIDVLTF
TGTGCCAGTAGTATTTCCTTTGGACAGGGGGGCATCGACGTCCTGACTTTC
>TRBJ2-6|NA|TRBV18|NA
CASSPPEGNSGANVLTF
TGTGCCAGCTCACCACCAGAGGGTAACTCTGGGGCCAACGTCCTGACTTTC
>TRBJ1-4|NA|TRBV9|NA
CASSVTSQGHNEKLFF
TGTGCCAGCAGCGTAACCTCCCAGGGACATAATGAAAAACTGTTTTTT
>TRBJ2-1|NA|TRBV29-1|NA
CSVTQGYNEQFF
TGCAGCGTTACTCAGGGATACAATGAGCAGTTCTTC
>TRBJ2-1|NA|TRBV25-1|NA
CASSDERYNEQFF
TGTGCCAGCAGTGATGAGAGGTACAATGAGCAGTTCTTC
>TRBJ2-7|NA|TRBV18|NA
CASSPSRDTSEQYF
TGTGCCAGCTCACCGTCCCGGGACACCTCCGAGCAGTACTTC
>TRBJ1-1|NA|TRBV4-2|NA
CASSQGGGRTEAFF
TGTGCCAGCAGCCAAGGTGGGGGCAGAACTGAAGCTTTCTTT
>TRBJ1-6|NA|TRBV5-1|NA
CASSSWGPTVPNSPLHF
TGCGCCAGCAGCTCTTGGGGCCCCACAGTGCCCAATTCACCCCTCCACTTT
>TRBJ2-7|NA|TRBV6-5|NA
CASISSSYEQYF
TGTGCCAGCATCTCGAGCTCCTACGAGCAGTACTTC
>TRBJ2-2|NA|TRBV5-1|TRBD1
CASSLTGVGELFF
TGCGCCAGCAGCTTAACAGGGGTCGGGGAGCTGTTTTTT
>TRBJ2-1|NA|TRBV10-3|NA
CAIKGQGHNEQFF
TGTGCCATCAAGGGCCAGGGCCACAATGAGCAGTTCTTC
>TRBJ2-5|NA|TRBV7-9|TRBD1
CASSIRDRGLQETQYF
TGTGCCAGCAGCATCCGGGACAGGGGGCTACAAGAGACCCAGTACTTC
>TRBJ2-1|NA|TRBV4-3|TRBD2
CASSQGVGGSYNEQFF
TGCGCCAGCAGCCAAGGGGTGGGGGGGTCCTACAATGAGCAGTTCTTC
>TRBJ2-3|NA|TRBV5-1|TRBD2
CASSPDISGVVDTQYF
TGCGCCAGCAGCCCAGACATTAGCGGGGTCGTAGATACGCAGTATTTT
>TRBJ2-5|NA|TRBV28|NA
CASRGGWVGEETQYF
TGTGCCAGCAGGGGAGGATGGGTCGGTGAAGAGACCCAGTACTTC
>TRBJ2-5|NA|TRBV12-5|NA
CASGLVSNQETQYF
TGTGCTAGTGGTTTGGTGTCCAACCAAGAGACCCAGTACTTC
>TRBJ1-2|once|TRBV7-9|NA
CSSSLPSNGYTF
TGTTCCAGCAGCTTACCGAGTAATGGCTACACCTTC
>TRBJ1-4|NA|TRBV5-1|NA
CASSLNGANEKLFF
TGCGCCAGCAGCTTGAATGGGGCGAATGAAAAACTGTTTTTT
>TRBJ1-2|NA|TRBV7-2|NA
CASSLGLSANYGYTF
TGTGCCAGCAGCTTAGGGCTCAGCGCTAACTATGGCTACACCTTC
>TRBJ2-5|few|TRBV11-2|TRBD2
CASSLGRQKRGAEETQYF
TGTGCCAGCAGCTTAGGCCGCCAAAAGCGGGGGGCAGAAGAGACCCAGTACTTC
>TRBJ2-1|NA|TRBV28|NA
CASSWGTYNEQFF
TGTGCCAGCAGTTGGGGGACATACAATGAGCAGTTCTTC
>TRBJ1-1|few|TRBV5-5|NA
CASSLGVGGVITEAFF
TGTGCCAGCAGCTTGGGGGTAGGGGGGGTAATCACTGAAGCTTTCTTT
>TRBJ2-7|NA|TRBV5-5|NA
CASTTRGTVDEQYF
TGTGCCAGCACCACCCGGGGGACAGTGGACGAGCAGTACTTC
>TRBJ2-1|NA|TRBV19|TRBD2
CASSPSLAGFYNEQFF
TGTGCCAGTAGCCCTAGTCTAGCGGGGTTTTACAATGAGCAGTTCTTC
>TRBJ2-4|NA|TRBV1|NA
CTSSRGFRSGGAKSKNIQYF
TGCACCAGCAGCCGAGGCTTCCGCAGCGGGGGGGCCAAGAGCAAAAACATTCAGTACTTC
>TRBJ2-5|NA|TRBV29-1|TRBD1
CSVRRDRVAETQYF
TGCAGCGTTCGCAGAGACAGGGTGGCAGAGACCCAGTACTTC
>TRBJ2-1|few|TRBV5-5|NA
CASRPSWAGTNSYNEQFF
TGCGCCAGCAGACCCTCGTGGGCCGGGACAAACTCCTACAATGAGCAGTTCTTC
>TRBJ1-1|NA|TRBV6-1|NA
CASSLVKRRSTEAFF
TGTGCCAGCAGTCTAGTAAAGCGGCGGAGCACTGAAGCTTTCTTT
>TRBJ2-7|NA|TRBV7-2|TRBD1
CASSPTTGGAYEQYF
TGTGCCAGCAGCCCCACGACAGGGGGCGCGTACGAGCAGTACTTC
>TRBJ2-1|NA|TRBV15|NA
CATSRDSGLYNEQFF
TGTGCCACCAGCAGGGACTCTGGGTTATACAATGAGCAGTTCTTC
>TRBJ2-7|NA|TRBV5-1|TRBD1
CASSLGQVYEQYF
TGCGCCAGCAGCCTGGGACAGGTCTACGAGCAGTACTTC
>TRBJ1-5|NA|TRBV9|NA
CASSVGGSNQPQHF
TGTGCCAGCAGCGTAGGAGGGAGCAATCAGCCCCAGCATTTT
>TRBJ1-2|NA|TRBV29-1|NA
CSVLGGDGNYGYTF
TGCAGCGTCCTCGGGGGGGACGGTAACTATGGCTACACCTTC
>TRBJ2-3|NA|TRBV27|NA
CASSRVGGWADTQYF
TGTGCCAGTTCCCGGGTTGGCGGATGGGCAGATACGCAGTATTTT
>TRBJ2-1|NA|TRBV5-4|TRBD1
CASSEQGVRDNEQFF
TGTGCCAGCAGCGAACAGGGGGTCCGGGACAATGAGCAGTTCTTC
>TRBJ2-1|NA|TRBV28|TRBD2
CASSLGLAGYNEQFF
TGTGCCAGCAGTTTAGGACTAGCGGGTTACAATGAGCAGTTCTTC
>TRBJ1-5|NA|TRBV28|NA
CAFGRDNQPQHF
TGTGCCTTCGGACGGGACAATCAGCCCCAGCATTTT
>TRBJ1-4|NA|TRBV18|TRBD1
CASSPGTGDEKLFF
TGTGCCAGCTCACCCGGGACAGGGGATGAAAAACTGTTTTTT
>TRBJ2-7|NA|TRBV5-6|TRBD1
CASSSPDRGGPYEQYF
TGTGCCAGCAGCTCCCCCGACAGGGGCGGCCCCTACGAGCAGTACTTC
>TRBJ2-5|NA|TRBV30|NA
CAWSVGLTATQYF
TGTGCCTGGAGCGTTGGACTTACAGCGACCCAGTACTTC
>TRBJ2-7|NA|TRBV6-5|NA
CASSYYSGAGYEQYF
TGTGCCAGCAGTTACTATTCTGGGGCCGGGTACGAGCAGTACTTC
>TRBJ2-3|once|TRBV7-3|NA
CASSLMSGGAGDTQYF
TGTGCCAGCAGCTTAATGTCTGGGGGGGCCGGGGATACGCAGTATTTT